The 2 T cell receptor beta chains listed next were all sequenced from one sample in a study of CD8 T cells in ankylosing spondylitis. MiXCR was run by TCRdb on the 5' RACE reads, yielding one entry per CDR3 protein. The table records some 40,000 distinct CDR3 sequences, about a tenth of them present only once. Sequenced input: blood, either unsorted or a sorted T cell fraction (not recorded which). All receptors derive from a male donor with ankylosing spondylitis or in good health (not recorded which).

This clonotype was seen more than once but under ten times. With a much larger clone just one base away, this may be a read error. The chain has TRBV10-3 and TRBJ2-5; D might be TRBD2 (5 bases). V gave up 10 bases and J gave up 7 bases, with 13 bases separating them. This CDR3 comprises 11 residues. CDR1 and CDR2 (germline): ENHRY, SYGVKD. In nucleotides, the CDR3 is TGTGCCACGGCTGAGGCGGGGACCCAGTACTTC. Translation: CATAEAGTQYF.

This chain joins TRBV20-1 and TRBJ2-1; weak D call: TRBD2 (5 bases). CDR1 is DFQATT and CDR2 is SNEGSKA in the germline V gene (reference sequence). The CDR3 is made up of 15 amino acids. Trimming removed 6 bases at V and 3 bases at J, with 18 bases between. The CDR3 DNA follows: TGCAGTGCCAAAGGTGGAGCGGAGCACTACAATGAGCAGTTCTTC. As protein: CSAKGGAEHYNEQFF.